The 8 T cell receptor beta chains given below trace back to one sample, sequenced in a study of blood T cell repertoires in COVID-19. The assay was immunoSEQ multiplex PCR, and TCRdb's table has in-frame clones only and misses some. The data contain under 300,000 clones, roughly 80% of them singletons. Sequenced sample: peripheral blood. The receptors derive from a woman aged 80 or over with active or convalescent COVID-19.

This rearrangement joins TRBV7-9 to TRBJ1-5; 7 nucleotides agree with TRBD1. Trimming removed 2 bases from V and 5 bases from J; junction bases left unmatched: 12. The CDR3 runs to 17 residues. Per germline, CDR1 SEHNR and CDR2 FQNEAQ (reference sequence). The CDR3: CASSLRFMRQGYQPQHF. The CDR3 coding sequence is TGTGCCAGCAGCTTAAGGTTTATGAGACAGGGTTATCAGCCCCAGCATTTT.

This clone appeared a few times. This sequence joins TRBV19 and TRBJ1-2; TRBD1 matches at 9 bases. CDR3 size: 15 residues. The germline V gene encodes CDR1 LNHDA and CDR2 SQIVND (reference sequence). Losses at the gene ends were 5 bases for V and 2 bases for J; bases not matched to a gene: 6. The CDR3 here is CASSAQGAGNYGYTF. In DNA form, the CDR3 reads TGTGCCAGTAGTGCACAGGGGGCAGGGAACTATGGCTACACCTTC.

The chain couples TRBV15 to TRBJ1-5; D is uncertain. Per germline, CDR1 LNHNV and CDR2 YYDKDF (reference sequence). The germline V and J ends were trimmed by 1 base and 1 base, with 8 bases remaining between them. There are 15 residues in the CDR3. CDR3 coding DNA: TGTGCCACCAGCAGAGCCTGGGCGAGCAATCAGCCCCAGCATTTT. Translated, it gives CATSRAWASNQPQHF.

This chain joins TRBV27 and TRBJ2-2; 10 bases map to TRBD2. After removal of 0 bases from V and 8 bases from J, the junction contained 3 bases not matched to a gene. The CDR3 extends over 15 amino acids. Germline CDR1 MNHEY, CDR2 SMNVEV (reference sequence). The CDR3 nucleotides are TGTGCCAGCAGTTTATCAACTAGCGGGATAGGGGAGCTGTTTTTT. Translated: CASSLSTSGIGELFF.

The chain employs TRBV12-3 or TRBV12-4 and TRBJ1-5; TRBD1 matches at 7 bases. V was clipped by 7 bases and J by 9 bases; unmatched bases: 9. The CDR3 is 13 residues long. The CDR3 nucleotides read TGTGCCAGCACTAAGGGGACAGCCTGGCCCCAGCATTTT. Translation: CASTKGTAWPQHF.

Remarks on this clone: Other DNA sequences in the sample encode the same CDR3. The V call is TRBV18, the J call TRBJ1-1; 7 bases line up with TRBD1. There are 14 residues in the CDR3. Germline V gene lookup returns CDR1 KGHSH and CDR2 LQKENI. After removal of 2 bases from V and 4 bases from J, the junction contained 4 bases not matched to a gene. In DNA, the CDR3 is TGTGCCAGCTCACCAACAGGGGTGGGCACTGAAGCTTTCTTT. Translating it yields CASSPTGVGTEAFF.

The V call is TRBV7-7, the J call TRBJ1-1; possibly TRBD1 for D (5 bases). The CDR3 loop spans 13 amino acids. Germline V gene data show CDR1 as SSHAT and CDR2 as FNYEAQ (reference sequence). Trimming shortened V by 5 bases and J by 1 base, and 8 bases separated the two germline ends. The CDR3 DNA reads TGTGCCAGCAGCCGTGACAGGAACACTGAAGCTTTCTTT. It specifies CASSRDRNTEAFF.

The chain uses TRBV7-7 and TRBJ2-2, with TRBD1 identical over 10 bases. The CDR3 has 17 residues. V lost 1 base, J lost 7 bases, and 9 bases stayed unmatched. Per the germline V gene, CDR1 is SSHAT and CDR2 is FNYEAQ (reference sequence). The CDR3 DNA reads TGTGCCAGCAGCTTAGGACAGGGGGCGGGGACCGTCGGGGAGCTGTTTTTT. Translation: CASSLGQGAGTVGELFF.